This T cell receptor beta chain was documented in a study of long-term antiretroviral therapy in people with HIV. Whole-study findings and limits: Subsequent to ART, diversity was augmented yet persisted below that of transplant donor controls. Repertoires in HIV (unlike those of controls) had narrower CDR3 length ranges.

As to this clone: Antigen specificity is unknown.

Germline CDR1 SGDLS, CDR2 YYNGEE. Trimming at V came to 4 bases and at J to 7 bases, leaving 12 bases not matched to a gene. The CDR3 consists of 15 residues. immunoSEQ v3.0 was run at survey level. The assay was immunoSEQ multiplex PCR, and TCRdb's table has in-frame clones only and misses some. The table includes fewer than 30,000 clones, roughly four fifths detected once. Each HIV-infected participant was given treatment in the United States. There were about 1-11 million cryopreserved PBMC in the samples before DNA extraction. The chain joins TRBV9 to TRBJ1-2, with TRBD1 matching over 8 bases. The sequences come from unsorted PBMCs, collected 4.4 years after starting antiretroviral therapy. The clonotype was recovered from a man aged 25-40 years with HIV. The CDR3 sequence: CASSYETGALIGYTF. In DNA form, the CDR3 reads TGTGCCAGCAGCTACGAGACAGGGGCTTTAATTGGCTACACCTTC.